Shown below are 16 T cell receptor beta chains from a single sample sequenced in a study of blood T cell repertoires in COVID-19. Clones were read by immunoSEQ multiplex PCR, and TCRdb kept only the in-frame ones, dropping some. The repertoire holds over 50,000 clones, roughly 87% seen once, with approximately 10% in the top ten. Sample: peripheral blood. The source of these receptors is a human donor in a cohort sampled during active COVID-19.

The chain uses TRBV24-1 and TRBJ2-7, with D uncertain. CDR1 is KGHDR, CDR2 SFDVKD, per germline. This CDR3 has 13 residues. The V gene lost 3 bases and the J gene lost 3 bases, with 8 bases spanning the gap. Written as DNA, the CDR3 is TGTGCCACCAGTGATCCCTACAGCTACGAGCAGTACTTC. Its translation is CATSDPYSYEQYF.

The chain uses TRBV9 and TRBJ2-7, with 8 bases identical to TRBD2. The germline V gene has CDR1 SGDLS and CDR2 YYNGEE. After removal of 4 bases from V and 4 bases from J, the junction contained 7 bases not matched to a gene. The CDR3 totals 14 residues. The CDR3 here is CASSSSGIGYEQYF. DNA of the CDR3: TGTGCCAGCAGCAGTAGCGGGATTGGGTACGAGCAGTACTTC.

The CDR3 loop is CASSQDGSSYNEQFF. The CDR3, as DNA: TGTGCCAGCAGCCAAGACGGGAGCTCCTACAATGAGCAGTTCTTC. The rearrangement joins TRBV4-2 to TRBJ2-1, with TRBD2 as a possible D gene (6 bases). With 0 bases removed from V and 0 bases from J, the gap between germline ends came to 6 bases. CDR1 LGHNA and CDR2 YNFKEQ come from the germline V gene. This CDR3 has 15 amino acids.

The CDR3 region is CSASPTRVTDTQYF. CDR3 nucleotides: TGCAGTGCTAGTCCGACCCGGGTCACAGATACGCAGTATTTT. The chain couples TRBV20-1 to TRBJ2-3; no definite D call. The CDR3 runs to 14 residues. Germline values: CDR1 DFQATT, CDR2 SNEGSKA (reference sequence). Trimming shortened V by 3 bases and J by 2 bases, and 12 bases separated the two germline ends.

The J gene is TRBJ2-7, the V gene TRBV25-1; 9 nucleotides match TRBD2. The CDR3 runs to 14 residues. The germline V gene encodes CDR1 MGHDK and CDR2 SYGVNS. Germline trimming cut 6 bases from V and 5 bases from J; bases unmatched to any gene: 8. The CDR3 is CASRGLAGYHEQYF. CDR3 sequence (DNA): TGTGCCAGCAGGGGGCTAGCGGGATACCACGAGCAGTACTTC.

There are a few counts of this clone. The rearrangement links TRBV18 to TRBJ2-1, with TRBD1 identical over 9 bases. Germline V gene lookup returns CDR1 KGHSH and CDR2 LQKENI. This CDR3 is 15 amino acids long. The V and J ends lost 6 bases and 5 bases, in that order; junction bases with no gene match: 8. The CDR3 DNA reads TGTGCCAGCTCTACTTTGGGACAGGGAAACAATGAGCAGTTCTTC. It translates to CASSTLGQGNNEQFF.

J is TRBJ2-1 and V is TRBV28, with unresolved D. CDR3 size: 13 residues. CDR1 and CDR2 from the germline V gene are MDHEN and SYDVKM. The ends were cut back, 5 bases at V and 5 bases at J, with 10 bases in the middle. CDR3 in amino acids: CASSRRLDNEQFF. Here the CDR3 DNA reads TGTGCCAGCAGTCGTCGTCTTGACAATGAGCAGTTCTTC.

This CDR3 reads CASSFGSSDTQYF. As DNA, the CDR3 is TGTGCCAGCAGCTTCGGTAGTTCAGATACGCAGTATTTT. The rearrangement links TRBV7-2 to TRBJ2-3, with unresolved D. In germline, CDR1 is SGHTA, CDR2 FQGNSA. The CDR3 spans 13 residues. Trimming removed 3 bases from V and 4 bases from J, with 8 bases in between. The whole variable domain, remainder taken from reference TRBV7-2 and TRBJ2-3, is GAGVSQSPSNKVTEKGKDVELRCDPISGHTALYWYRQSLGQGLEFLIYFQGNSAPDKSGLPSDRFSAERTGGSVSTLTIQRTQQEDSAVYLCASSFGSSDTQYFGPGTRLTVL.

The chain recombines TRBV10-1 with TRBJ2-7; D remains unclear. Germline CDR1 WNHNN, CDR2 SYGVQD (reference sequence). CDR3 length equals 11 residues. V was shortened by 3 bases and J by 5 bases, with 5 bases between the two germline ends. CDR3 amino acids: CASSEHHEQYF. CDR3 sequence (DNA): TGCGCCAGCAGTGAACACCACGAGCAGTACTTC.

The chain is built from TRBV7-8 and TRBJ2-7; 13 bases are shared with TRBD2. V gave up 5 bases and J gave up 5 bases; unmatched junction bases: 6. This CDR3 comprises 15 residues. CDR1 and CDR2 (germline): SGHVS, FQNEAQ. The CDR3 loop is CASSGLAGVFHEQYF. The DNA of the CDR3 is TGTGCCAGCAGCGGACTAGCGGGAGTATTCCACGAGCAGTACTTC.

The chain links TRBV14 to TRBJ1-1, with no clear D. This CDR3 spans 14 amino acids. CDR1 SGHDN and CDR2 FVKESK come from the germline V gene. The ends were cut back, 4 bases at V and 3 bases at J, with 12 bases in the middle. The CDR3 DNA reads TGTGCCAGCAGCCGCCGAGGGTGGGACACTGAAGCTTTCTTT. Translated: CASSRRGWDTEAFF. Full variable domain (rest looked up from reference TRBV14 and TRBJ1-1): EAGVTQFPSHSVIEKGQTVTLRCDPISGHDNLYWYRRVMGKEIKFLLHFVKESKQDESGMPNNRFLAERTGGTYSTLKVQPAELEDSGVYFCASSRRGWDTEAFFGQGTRLTVV.

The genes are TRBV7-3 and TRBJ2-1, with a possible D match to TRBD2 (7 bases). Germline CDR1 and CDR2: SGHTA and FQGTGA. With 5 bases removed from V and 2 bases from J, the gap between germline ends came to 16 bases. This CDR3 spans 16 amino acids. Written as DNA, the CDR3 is TGTGCCAGCAGCCCAGGGGCGGGAGTGACCTACAATGAGCAGTTCTTC. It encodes CASSPGAGVTYNEQFF.

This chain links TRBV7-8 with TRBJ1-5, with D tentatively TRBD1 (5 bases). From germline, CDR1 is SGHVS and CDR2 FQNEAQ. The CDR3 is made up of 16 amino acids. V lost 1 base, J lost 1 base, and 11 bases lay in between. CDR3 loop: CASSLGPPGSNQPQHF. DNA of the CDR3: TGTGCCAGCAGCTTAGGACCCCCAGGGAGCAATCAGCCCCAGCATTTT.

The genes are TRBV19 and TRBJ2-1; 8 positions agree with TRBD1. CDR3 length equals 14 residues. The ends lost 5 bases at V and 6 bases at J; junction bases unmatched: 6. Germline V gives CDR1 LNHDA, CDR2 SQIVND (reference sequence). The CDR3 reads CASSPRGRANEQFF. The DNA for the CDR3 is TGTGCCAGTAGTCCCAGGGGGCGGGCCAATGAGCAGTTCTTC.

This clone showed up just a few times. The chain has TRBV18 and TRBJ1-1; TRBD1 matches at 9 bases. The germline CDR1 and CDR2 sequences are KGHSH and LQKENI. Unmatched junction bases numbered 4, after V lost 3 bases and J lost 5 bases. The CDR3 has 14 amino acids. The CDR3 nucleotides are TGTGCCAGCTCACCTGGACAGGGGAGGACTGAAGCTTTCTTT. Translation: CASSPGQGRTEAFF.

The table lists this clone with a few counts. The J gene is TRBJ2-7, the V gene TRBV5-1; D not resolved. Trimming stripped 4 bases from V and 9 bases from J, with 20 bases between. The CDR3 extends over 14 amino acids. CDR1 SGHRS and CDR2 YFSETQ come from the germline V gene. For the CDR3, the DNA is TGCGCCAGCAGCACCTCCGGGTCTAAAGAGAGGCAGTACTTC. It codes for CASSTSGSKERQYF.